This T cell receptor beta chain was captured by sequencing in a study of shared clonotypes between healthy human individuals. Findings and limits, study-wide: Generation probabilities were higher for clonotypes shared across all four sorted-subset donors than for unshared ones. Estimated richness was generally greater in naive than memory subsets.

The assay was immunoSEQ multiplex PCR, and TCRdb's table has in-frame clones only and misses some. The table lists over a million clones, around 98% of them singletons. Regarding this clone: Its antigen remains unidentified.

CDR1 is KGHSH and CDR2 is LQKENI in the germline V gene. This CDR3 has 16 residues. V dropped 6 bases and J dropped 3; count of bases not matched to a gene: 12. V usage is TRBV18 and J usage is TRBJ2-5; 8 positions match TRBD1. This clonotype was sampled from a man aged 30 to 45 in good health. The sample taken for sequencing was naive CD4+ T cells sorted from blood. Indicated subset: CD45RA+ positively selected. DNA of the CDR3: TGTGCCAGCTCCACCGGGACAGGATGGTCTGAAGAGACCCAGTACTTC. It is translated as CASSTGTGWSEETQYF.